This section outlines one T cell receptor (beta chain) sequence together with its context. The CDR3 extends over 14 amino acids. Per germline, CDR1 SGHTA and CDR2 FQGTGA. V was clipped by 2 bases and J by 1 base, with 8 bases between them. Method: immunoSEQ multiplex PCR; TCRdb's copy keeps in-frame clones and lacks some. The table lists approximately 200,000 clones, 86% of them singletons. Self-reported history from a screening survey and questionnaire set each donor's cohort. These data are taken from a study of blood T cell repertoires in COVID-19. The J gene is TRBJ2-5, the V gene TRBV7-3, with a weak D call TRBD2 (5 bases). Sequenced input: PBMCs or T cells enriched from blood (not recorded which). The clonotype comes from a woman aged 25 to 39 who had been exposed to COVID-19. The chain's CDR3 is CASSLGGSQETQYF. The CDR3 DNA reads TGTGCCAGCAGCTTAGGAGGATCCCAAGAGACCCAGTACTTC.